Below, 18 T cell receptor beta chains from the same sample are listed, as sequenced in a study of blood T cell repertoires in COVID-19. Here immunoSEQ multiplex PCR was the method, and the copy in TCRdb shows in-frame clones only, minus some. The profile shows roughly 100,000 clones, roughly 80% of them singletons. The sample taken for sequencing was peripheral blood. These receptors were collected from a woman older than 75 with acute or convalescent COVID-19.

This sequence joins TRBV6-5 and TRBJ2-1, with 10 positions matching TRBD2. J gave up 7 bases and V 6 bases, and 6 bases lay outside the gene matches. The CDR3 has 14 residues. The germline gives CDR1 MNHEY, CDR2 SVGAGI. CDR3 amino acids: CASSGTSERNEQFF. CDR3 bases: TGTGCCAGCAGCGGGACTAGCGAGCGGAATGAGCAGTTCTTC.

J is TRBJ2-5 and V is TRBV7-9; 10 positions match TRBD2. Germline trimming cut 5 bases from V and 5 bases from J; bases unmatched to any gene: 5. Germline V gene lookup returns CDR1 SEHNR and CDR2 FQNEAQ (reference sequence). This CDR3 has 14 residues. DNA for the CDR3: TGTGCCAGCAGCCCCAGCGGGAGGGGGGAGACCCAGTACTTC. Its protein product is CASSPSGRGETQYF.

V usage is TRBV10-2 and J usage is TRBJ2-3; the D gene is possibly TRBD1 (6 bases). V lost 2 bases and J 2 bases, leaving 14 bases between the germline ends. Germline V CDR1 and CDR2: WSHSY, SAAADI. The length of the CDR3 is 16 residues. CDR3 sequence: CASSERGQLTTDTQYF. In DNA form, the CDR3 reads TGCGCCAGCAGTGAGCGGGGACAACTTACCACAGATACGCAGTATTTT.

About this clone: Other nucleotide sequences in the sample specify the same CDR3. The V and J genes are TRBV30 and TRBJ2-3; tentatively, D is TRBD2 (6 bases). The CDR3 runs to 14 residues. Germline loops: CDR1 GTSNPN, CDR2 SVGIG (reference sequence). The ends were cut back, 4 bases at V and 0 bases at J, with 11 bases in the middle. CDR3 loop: CAWTSGTSTDTQYF. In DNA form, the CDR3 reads TGTGCCTGGACGTCCGGGACTAGCACAGATACGCAGTATTTT.

CDR3 DNA: TGTGCCAGCAGCTTGGGACTTCACACCGGGGAGCTGTTTTTT. It specifies CASSLGLHTGELFF. V and J are TRBV5-8 and TRBJ2-2, with D unclear. CDR1 SGHTS and CDR2 YDEGEE come from the germline V gene. This CDR3 contains 14 residues. The V end was cut by 0 bases, the J end by 3 bases, with 6 bases between.

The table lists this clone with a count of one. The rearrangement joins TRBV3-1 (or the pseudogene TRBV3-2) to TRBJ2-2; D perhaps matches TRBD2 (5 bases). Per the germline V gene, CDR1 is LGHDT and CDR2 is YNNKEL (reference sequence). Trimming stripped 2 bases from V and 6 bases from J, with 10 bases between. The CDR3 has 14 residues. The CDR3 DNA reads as TGTGCCAGCAGCCAAAACTTGGAGGCCGGGGAGCTGTTTTTT. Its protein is CASSQNLEAGELFF.

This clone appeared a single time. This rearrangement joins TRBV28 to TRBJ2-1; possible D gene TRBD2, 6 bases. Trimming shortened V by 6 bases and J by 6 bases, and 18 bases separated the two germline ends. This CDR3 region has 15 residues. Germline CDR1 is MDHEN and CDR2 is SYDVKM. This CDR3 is CASSQRLGRTNEQFF. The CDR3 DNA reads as TGTGCCAGCAGCCAGAGACTAGGTCGCACCAATGAGCAGTTCTTC.

In DNA form, the CDR3 reads TGTGCTAGTGGTTTGGGGACAGTTACTAATGAAAAACTGTTTTTT. This codes for CASGLGTVTNEKLFF. The chain combines TRBV12-5 with TRBJ1-4; tentative D call: TRBD1 (6 bases). Trimming removed 1 base at V and 2 bases at J, with 8 bases between. The CDR3 spans 15 residues. Germline V gives CDR1 LGHNT, CDR2 FRNRAP.

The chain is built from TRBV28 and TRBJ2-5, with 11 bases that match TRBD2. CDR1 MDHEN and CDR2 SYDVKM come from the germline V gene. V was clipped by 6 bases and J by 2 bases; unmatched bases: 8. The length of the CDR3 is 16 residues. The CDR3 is CASSFSGTSGQETQYF. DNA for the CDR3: TGTGCCAGCAGCTTTTCCGGGACTAGCGGTCAAGAGACCCAGTACTTC.

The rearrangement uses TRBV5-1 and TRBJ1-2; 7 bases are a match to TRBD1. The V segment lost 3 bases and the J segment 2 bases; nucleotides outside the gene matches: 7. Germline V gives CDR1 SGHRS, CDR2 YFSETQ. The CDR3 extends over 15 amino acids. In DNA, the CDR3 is TGCGCCAGCAGCTCGGGACAGCCTCTGAACTATGGCTACACCTTC. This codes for CASSSGQPLNYGYTF.

Written as DNA, the CDR3 is TGCAGCGGCCTAGCGGGAGTTCGGGATGAGCAGTTCTTC. This gives the protein CSGLAGVRDEQFF. The chain has TRBV29-1 and TRBJ2-1, with 10 bases lining up with TRBD2. CDR3 length: 13 amino acids. V dropped 7 bases and J dropped 8; count of bases not matched to a gene: 8. The germline CDR1 and CDR2 sequences are SQVTM and ANQGSEA.

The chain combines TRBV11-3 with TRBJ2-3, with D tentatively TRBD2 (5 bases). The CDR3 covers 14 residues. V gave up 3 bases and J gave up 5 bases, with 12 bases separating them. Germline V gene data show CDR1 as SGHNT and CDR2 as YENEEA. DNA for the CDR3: TGTGCCAGCAGCTTTAGCGATCCAGGAGATACGCAGTATTTT. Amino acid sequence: CASSFSDPGDTQYF.

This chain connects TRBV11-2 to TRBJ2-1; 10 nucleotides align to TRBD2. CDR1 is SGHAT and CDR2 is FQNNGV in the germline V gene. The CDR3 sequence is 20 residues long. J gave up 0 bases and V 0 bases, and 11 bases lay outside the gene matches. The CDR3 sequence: CASSLDRGGSGRSSYNEQFF. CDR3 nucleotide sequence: TGTGCCAGCAGCTTAGATAGAGGCGGTAGCGGGAGGAGCTCCTACAATGAGCAGTTCTTC.

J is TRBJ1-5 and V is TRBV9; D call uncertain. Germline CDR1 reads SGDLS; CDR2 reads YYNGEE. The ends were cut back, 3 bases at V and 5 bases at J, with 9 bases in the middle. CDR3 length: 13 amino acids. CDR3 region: CASSARFDQPQHF. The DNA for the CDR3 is TGTGCCAGCAGCGCCCGTTTTGATCAGCCCCAGCATTTT.

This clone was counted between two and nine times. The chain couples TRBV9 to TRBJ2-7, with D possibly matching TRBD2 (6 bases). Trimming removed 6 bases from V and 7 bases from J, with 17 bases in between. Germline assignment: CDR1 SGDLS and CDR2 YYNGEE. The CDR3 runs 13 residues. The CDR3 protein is CASTREPEGEQYF. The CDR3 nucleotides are TGTGCCAGCACCCGGGAGCCCGAAGGAGAGCAGTACTTC.

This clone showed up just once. CDR3 protein: CASSKAAMDEKLFF. CDR3 DNA sequence: TGTGCCAGCAGCAAAGCGGCAATGGATGAAAAACTGTTTTTT. The chain has TRBV21-1 and TRBJ1-4; TRBD1 is the table's D call, not checked against the DNA. TRBV21-1 is classified as a pseudogene. This CDR3 is built from 14 residues.

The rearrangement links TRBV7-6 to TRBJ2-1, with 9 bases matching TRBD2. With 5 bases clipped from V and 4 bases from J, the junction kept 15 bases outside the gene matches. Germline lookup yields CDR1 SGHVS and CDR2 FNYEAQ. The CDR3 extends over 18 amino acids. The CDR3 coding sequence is TGTGCCAGCAGCACCCACCGGGTGCGGGAGGGCCCATACAATGAGCAGTTCTTC. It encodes CASSTHRVREGPYNEQFF.

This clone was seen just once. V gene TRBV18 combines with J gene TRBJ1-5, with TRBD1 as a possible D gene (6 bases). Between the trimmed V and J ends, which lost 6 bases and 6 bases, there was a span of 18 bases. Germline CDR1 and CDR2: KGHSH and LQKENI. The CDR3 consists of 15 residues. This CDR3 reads CASSPSSGVGQPQHF. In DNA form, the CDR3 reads TGTGCCAGCTCGCCAAGTTCAGGGGTCGGTCAGCCCCAGCATTTT.